These 2 T cell receptor beta chains share one sample of origin, sequenced in a study of neoadjuvant anti-PD-1 for oral cavity cancer. Time point: after neoadjuvant nivolumab, at surgical resection. Here immunoSEQ multiplex PCR was the method, and the copy in TCRdb shows in-frame clones only, minus some. The table has around 35,000 clones, 35% to 45% seen once. This specimen consisted of tumor tissue, obtained after nivolumab (anti-PD-1) treatment. Source of these receptors: a person aged 40 to 85 with oral cavity squamous cell carcinoma.

This clone was detected a few times. DNA for the CDR3: TGCGCCAGCAGCTTGGCCCAGGACGGAGATACGCAGTATTTT. Its protein is CASSLAQDGDTQYF. J is TRBJ2-3 and V is TRBV5-1; D call uncertain. Trimming shortened V by 0 bases and J by 5 bases, and 10 bases separated the two germline ends. The CDR3 is made up of 14 amino acids. Germline lookup yields CDR1 SGHRS and CDR2 YFSETQ.

This clone was observed a handful of times. The rearrangement links TRBV27 to TRBJ2-7; D possibly corresponds to TRBD1 (5 bases). This CDR3 comprises 12 residues. The V and J ends lost 2 bases and 3 bases respectively, with 5 bases between them. CDR1 MNHEY and CDR2 SMNVEV come from the germline V gene (reference sequence). The CDR3 DNA follows: TGTGCCAGCAGTTTAGACAGCTACGAGCAGTACTTC. Translated, it gives CASSLDSYEQYF.